Shown below are 3 T cell receptor beta chains from a single sample sequenced in a study of blood T cell repertoires in COVID-19. Profiling relied on immunoSEQ multiplex PCR, and the TCRdb table lists in-frame clones only, not all of them. The sample comprises more than 70,000 clones, 86% of which are singletons, and about 7.7% rests with the top ten. Material for sequencing was peripheral blood. Receptors originate from a man aged 55 to 70 with acute or convalescent COVID-19.

The chain carries TRBV15 and TRBJ1-2; the match to TRBD1 covers 9 bases. V shed 5 bases and J 4 bases; nucleotides not matched to a gene: 11. Per the germline V gene, CDR1 is LNHNV and CDR2 is YYDKDF (reference sequence). This CDR3 region has 16 residues. As DNA, the CDR3 is TGTGCCACCAGCTCCGGGGGGACAGGGCGGTCCTATGGCTACACCTTC. This translates into CATSSGGTGRSYGYTF.

This chain links TRBV28 with TRBJ2-3; 7 bases are shared with TRBD1. CDR1 and CDR2 from the germline V gene are MDHEN and SYDVKM. J was trimmed by 4 bases and V by 6 bases; bases with no gene match: 10. The CDR3 length is 15 residues. In DNA form, the CDR3 reads TGTGCCAGCAGCTACAGTCGTCAGGGGGCAGATACGCAGTATTTT. Translation gives CASSYSRQGADTQYF.

This clone was observed once. The gene calls are TRBV3-1 (or the pseudogene TRBV3-2) and TRBJ1-6; D is ambiguous. CDR3 length: 18 residues. The germline V and J ends were trimmed by 5 bases and 5 bases, with 22 bases remaining between them. Germline V gene sequence: CDR1 LGHDT, CDR2 YNNKEL (reference sequence). CDR3 sequence reads: CASSTFVPIIHHNSPLHF. The CDR3, as DNA: TGTGCCAGCAGCACATTTGTTCCCATCATACATCATAATTCACCCCTCCACTTT.